These T cell receptor beta chains were read from a single sample in a study of blood T cell repertoires in COVID-19. Assay used: immunoSEQ multiplex PCR; TCRdb lists only in-frame clones, some missing. Among 95,000 to 150,000 clones listed, 80% were seen once. The specimen sequenced was peripheral blood. All receptors derive from a man between 60 and 75 years old with active or convalescent COVID-19. Each CDR3 is given with its conserved first and last residue. A D gene is named only where the DNA matches it firmly. Size tells how often a clone was seen (once, few, many) or the class of an expanded clone, and some rows leave it out.

D gene	clone size	J gene	V gene	CDR3 protein	CDR3 DNA
NA	NA	TRBJ1-4	TRBV5-4	CASSLAGDANEKLFF	TGTGCCAGCAGCTTGGCAGGGGACGCTAATGAAAAACTGTTTTTT
TRBD2	few	TRBJ2-3	TRBV15	CATSGRLAGGTDTQYF	TGTGCCACCAGCGGACGACTAGCGGGAGGCACAGATACGCAGTATTTT
TRBD2	NA	TRBJ2-5	TRBV6-5	CASSFSRLAGRETQYF	TGTGCCAGCAGTTTCAGCCGACTAGCGGGACGGGAGACCCAGTACTTC
TRBD1	NA	TRBJ1-4	TRBV5-5	CASSTNRGEKLFF	TGTGCCAGCAGCACGAACAGGGGTGAAAAACTGTTTTTT
NA	NA	TRBJ2-3	TRBV5-4	CASSPQGPDTQYF	TGTGCCAGCAGTCCCCAGGGGCCAGATACGCAGTATTTT
NA	NA	TRBJ2-7	TRBV9	CASSSPAGGAYEQYF	TGTGCCAGCAGCAGCCCAGCCGGAGGCGCCTACGAGCAGTACTTC
NA	NA	TRBJ2-1	TRBV9	CASSVGTGPYNEQFF	TGTGCCAGCAGCGTCGGTACAGGCCCATACAATGAGCAGTTCTTC
NA	NA	TRBJ2-7	TRBV7-3	CASSSTRDSAHEQYF	TGTGCCAGCAGCTCAACTCGCGACAGCGCCCACGAGCAGTACTTC
NA	NA	TRBJ1-3	TRBV18	CATLVPSSGNTIYF	TGTGCCACCCTTGTACCGAGCTCTGGAAACACCATATATTTT
NA	NA	TRBJ1-3	TRBV6-2/TRBV6-3	CASSYSDSNPENTIYF	TGTGCCAGCAGTTACTCGGACTCAAACCCTGAAAACACCATATATTTT
NA	NA	TRBJ2-2	TRBV28	CASSSPGASAGELFF	TGTGCCAGCAGTTCCCCAGGGGCCTCAGCCGGGGAGCTGTTTTTT
TRBD2	once	TRBJ2-3	TRBV12-5	CASGWTSGGGNTQYF	TGTGCTAGTGGTTGGACTAGCGGGGGCGGGAATACGCAGTATTTT
NA	few	TRBJ2-7	TRBV2	CASSGQGYEQYF	TGTGCCAGCAGTGGGCAGGGCTACGAGCAGTACTTC
TRBD2	NA	TRBJ2-2	TRBV3-1/TRBV3-2	CASSQNLAGNTGELFF	TGTGCCAGCAGCCAGAACCTAGCGGGGAACACCGGGGAGCTGTTTTTT
TRBD1	NA	TRBJ1-4	TRBV18	CASSSGQGRLDEKLFF	TGTGCCAGCTCCTCAGGACAGGGGAGGTTGGATGAAAAACTGTTTTTT
TRBD1	NA	TRBJ2-1	TRBV7-9	CASSSRTGSSYNEQFF	TGTGCCAGCAGTTCCCGGACAGGGAGCTCCTACAATGAGCAGTTCTTC
NA	NA	TRBJ2-7	TRBV4-2	CASSLASAISYEQYF	TGTGCCAGCAGCTTGGCTAGCGCGATTTCCTACGAGCAGTACTTC
TRBD1	NA	TRBJ1-4	TRBV5-4	CASSFGTVELATNEKLFF	TGTGCCAGCAGCTTTGGGACAGTGGAACTAGCAACTAATGAAAAACTGTTTTTT